This T cell receptor beta chain derives from a study of blood T cell repertoires in COVID-19. About the research overall: Whether acute or convalescent, the COVID-19 samples came from the United States, Italy and Spain. Nucleic acid was either cDNA or gDNA, and it came from T cells, B-cell-depleted T cells, or PBMCs.

Here immunoSEQ multiplex PCR was the method, and the copy in TCRdb shows in-frame clones only, minus some. Of 200,000 to 250,000 clones detected, around four fifths appear once; the ten largest clones hold about 4.5%. The sequence came from a woman aged 65 to 85 with acute or convalescent COVID-19. The sequenced sample was peripheral blood.

The DNA for the CDR3 is TGTGCCAGCATCCTTACGAGCCCATTGGACAGTCCCGGCTACACCTTC. As protein: CASILTSPLDSPGYTF. V gene TRBV2 combines with J gene TRBJ1-2; D is perhaps TRBD1 (6 bases). Trimming pared 7 bases from V and 8 bases from J, leaving 26 bases between. CDR1 is SNHLY, CDR2 FYNNEI, per germline. This CDR3 spans 16 amino acids.